This T cell receptor beta chain is drawn from a study of cytomegalovirus exposure and HLA in healthy donors. Study as a whole: From donors who were HLA-typed, an early data release held 80 million or so unique TCRs. Study results and caveats: As a later analysis showed, a missense DCLRE1C variant was linked to trimming of TCR beta V- and J-genes.

Vbeta (60) and Jbeta (13) primers were used in the PCR. Clones were read by immunoSEQ multiplex PCR, and TCRdb kept only the in-frame ones, dropping some. This table has over 150,000 clones, roughly 76% appearing once. To note about this clone: The antigen is unknown.

Healthy individuals who donated bone marrow served as the donors. The sequenced sample consisted of PBMCs. This clonotype was obtained from a woman in her forties or fifties in good health and CMV-seronegative.

The CDR3 DNA sequence: TGTGCCAGCAGTCGGACAGGGACCCCTTGGGGCACTGAAGCTTTCTTT. As protein: CASSRTGTPWGTEAFF. The chain links TRBV21-1 to TRBJ1-1; the D call TRBD1 from the table was never checked on the DNA. TRBV21-1 is noted as a pseudogene. CDR3 size: 16 residues.